Sequencing of this T cell receptor (beta chain) was carried out in a study of cytomegalovirus exposure and HLA in healthy donors. Overall study context: Genetic ancestry analysis placed under 90% of the 398 donors that were genotyped in the Caucasian-associated cluster. General study results and limits: Cytomegalovirus-associated status was assigned to 150 to 200 TCR beta chains. Later genetic work tied a missense DCLRE1C variant to beta-chain V and J trimming. High specificity and sensitivity for cytomegalovirus status were reported for the classifier.

As to this clone: Antigen: not known.

The PCR made use of 60 Vbeta and 13 Jbeta primers. Data came from immunoSEQ multiplex PCR; TCRdb stores just in-frame clones and leaves some out. The sample has 150,000 or so clones; over 70% are singletons. CDR1 and CDR2 from the germline V gene are LNHDA and SQIVND (reference sequence). J was trimmed by 4 bases and V by 4 bases; bases with no gene match: 12. The CDR3 runs 17 residues. The chain is built from TRBV19 and TRBJ1-3; TRBD1 matches at 8 bases. The sample consisted of PBMCs. The TCR sequence derives from a woman aged 50 to 60 in good health and CMV-seropositive. The CDR3 loop is CASSRPNPGGRGNTIYF. The CDR3 DNA sequence: TGTGCCAGTAGTAGACCTAATCCAGGGGGCAGGGGAAACACCATATATTTT.